This T cell receptor beta chain was documented in a study of cytomegalovirus exposure and HLA in healthy donors. Background on the study: About 80 million unique TCRs, all from HLA-typed donors, were included in an early release of the data.

About this clone: The antigen is undetermined.

Both 60 Vbeta primers and 13 Jbeta primers went into the PCR. Measured with immunoSEQ multiplex PCR; TCRdb has only the in-frame clones, and not every one. Of over 150,000 clones in the sample, approximately 80% were seen once. Germline V gene lookup returns CDR1 SGHVS and CDR2 FQNEAQ. This CDR3 contains 15 residues. The V and J ends lost 5 bases and 4 bases respectively, with 18 bases between them. Broader study findings: Later analysis suggested most CMV-associated TCR beta chains were HLA-restricted. Being productive about 87% or about 30% of the time was typical of most TCR beta V segments in an earlier analysis.

This receptor was obtained from a girl aged 2-15 years in good health and CMV-seropositive. The rearrangement links TRBV7-8 to TRBJ2-7, with D maybe TRBD2 (5 bases). The sequencing sample was made of PBMCs. The CDR3 loop reads CASSPRRALRYEQYF. The CDR3 DNA reads as TGTGCCAGCAGCCCCCGGCGGGCCTTGCGATACGAGCAGTACTTC.